One sample yielded the 29 T cell receptor beta chains listed below, sequenced in a study of cytomegalovirus exposure and HLA in healthy donors. Method: immunoSEQ multiplex PCR; TCRdb's copy keeps in-frame clones and lacks some. The sample has under 250,000 clones; about 90% are singletons. Sequencing was performed on PBMCs. These TCRs come from a man aged 18 to 30 in good health and CMV-seropositive.

The chain combines TRBV4-1 with TRBJ2-3; TRBD2 agrees at 9 bases. Per the germline V gene, CDR1 is MGHRA and CDR2 is YSYEKL. The CDR3 spans 16 residues. Losses at the gene ends were 6 bases for V and 3 bases for J; bases not matched to a gene: 10. DNA of the CDR3: TGCGCCAGCAGACCCAGACTAGCGGAAAAAACAGATACGCAGTATTTT. Encoded protein: CASRPRLAEKTDTQYF.

The gene calls are TRBV5-8 and TRBJ1-1; D unresolved. The ends were cut back, 4 bases at V and 6 bases at J, with 7 bases in the middle. Germline CDR1 is SGHTS and CDR2 is YDEGEE. The CDR3 has 11 amino acids. The CDR3 DNA sequence: TGTGCCAGCAGCATCGGGTCTGAAGCTTTCTTT. It translates to CASSIGSEAFF.

This clone was observed once. The DNA for the CDR3 is TGCAGCGTCGAACAGGGGGCGCCCTGGGATGAGCAGTTCTTC. Translation gives CSVEQGAPWDEQFF. This chain joins TRBV29-1 and TRBJ2-1; the match to TRBD1 covers 9 bases. The V gene's germline CDR1 is SQVTM and CDR2 ANQGSEA. V shed 6 bases, J shed 8 bases, and the junction held 11 bases outside the gene matches. CDR3 size: 14 residues.

The V and J genes are TRBV15 and TRBJ1-2; 8 bases align to TRBD1. This CDR3 has 15 amino acids. Germline-derived CDR1 and CDR2 are LNHNV and YYDKDF (reference sequence). The V and J ends lost 2 bases and 2 bases, in that order; junction bases with no gene match: 4. CDR3 DNA: TGTGCCACCAGCAGATCACAGGGGGGCAACTATGGCTACACCTTC. Translated: CATSRSQGGNYGYTF.

V and J are TRBV2 and TRBJ1-2, with D possibly TRBD1 on 5 matching bases. The CDR3 loop spans 9 amino acids. Germline V gene lookup returns CDR1 SNHLY and CDR2 FYNNEI. As DNA, the CDR3 is TGTGCTTTAGGGGTAGGGGACACCTTC. Translating gives CALGVGDTF.

The V gene is TRBV5-1, the J gene TRBJ2-7; the D is unclear. The V and J ends lost 0 bases and 2 bases respectively, with 12 bases between them. This CDR3 has 15 amino acids. In germline, CDR1 is SGHRS, CDR2 YFSETQ. CDR3 sequence reads: CASSLGLAATYEQYF. The DNA for the CDR3 is TGCGCCAGCAGCTTGGGGTTGGCAGCTACCTACGAGCAGTACTTC. Looking up the rest from reference TRBV5-1 and TRBJ2-7 gives the full variable domain: KAGVTQTPRYLIKTRGQQVTLSCSPISGHRSVSWYQQTPGQGLQFLFEYFSETQRNKGNFPGRFSGRQFSNSRSEMNVSTLELGDSALYLCASSLGLAATYEQYFGPGTRLTVT.

The chain recombines TRBV10-3 with TRBJ2-4, with 10 bases fitting TRBD1. V lost 6 bases, J lost 7 bases, and 3 bases stayed unmatched. CDR1 and CDR2 (germline): ENHRY, SYGVKD. The CDR3 runs to 13 residues. CDR3 nucleotides: TGTGCCATCAGCTGGGACAGGGGCAACATTCAGTACTTC. Its protein is CAISWDRGNIQYF.

The chain employs TRBV6-1 and TRBJ1-2, with 9 bases identical to TRBD1. Germline V gives CDR1 MNHNS, CDR2 SASEGT. Trimming cost V 6 bases and J 8 bases; bases outside gene matches: 10. This CDR3 spans 14 amino acids. The CDR3 sequence: CASRTTGGPPGYTF. In DNA form, the CDR3 reads TGTGCCAGCAGGACAACAGGGGGCCCTCCGGGCTACACCTTC.

Many counts were recorded for this clone. V usage is TRBV2 and J usage is TRBJ2-5; D call uncertain. Trimming pared 9 bases from V and 4 bases from J, leaving 12 bases between. Germline V CDR1 and CDR2: SNHLY, FYNNEI. The CDR3 is made up of 12 amino acids. CDR3 in amino acids: CASNGWGETQYF. CDR3 nucleotides: TGTGCCAGTAATGGATGGGGAGAGACCCAGTACTTC.

This chain uses TRBV30 with TRBJ2-7; D may be TRBD2 (5 bases). The CDR3 has 14 residues. The V gene lost 5 bases and the J gene lost 3 bases, with 17 bases spanning the gap. CDR1 is GTSNPN, CDR2 SVGIG, per germline (reference sequence). CDR3 DNA sequence: TGTGCCTGGGGGAGCGCATTAAGTCGCTACGAGCAGTACTTC. Amino acids: CAWGSALSRYEQYF.

CDR3 DNA: TGTGCCTGGAGGGGACCTGGTCGCGAGCAGTACTTC. Translation: CAWRGPGREQYF. V and J are TRBV30 and TRBJ2-7; D could derive from TRBD1 or TRBD2 (5 bases each). CDR3 length: 12 amino acids. V lost 3 bases, J lost 6 bases, and 12 bases lay in between. Germline V gives CDR1 GTSNPN, CDR2 SVGIG (reference sequence).

The rearrangement joins TRBV25-1 to TRBJ2-3, with TRBD2 matching 9 bases. CDR1 MGHDK and CDR2 SYGVNS come from the germline V gene. Unmatched junction bases numbered 5, after V lost 4 bases and J lost 0 bases. The CDR3 is 16 amino acids. CDR3 DNA sequence: TGTGCCAGCAGTGCTTCTAGCGGGATGAGCACAGATACGCAGTATTTT. Amino acids: CASSASSGMSTDTQYF.

This clone was seen a single time. The rearrangement links TRBV6-1 to TRBJ2-7, with D tentatively TRBD1 or TRBD2 (5 bases each). Per the germline V gene, CDR1 is MNHNS and CDR2 is SASEGT. Trimming removed 3 bases from V and 0 bases from J, with 12 bases in between. The CDR3 is made up of 15 amino acids. The CDR3 sequence: CASSDSWGSSYEQYF. The CDR3 DNA reads as TGTGCCAGCAGTGATAGCTGGGGGAGCTCCTACGAGCAGTACTTC.

The DNA for the CDR3 is TGTGCCAGCAGCTTAGCTAGATCGGGCAATGAGCAGTTCTTC. Its translation: CASSLARSGNEQFF. The gene calls are TRBV7-8 and TRBJ2-1; no clear D gene. Germline lookup yields CDR1 SGHVS and CDR2 FQNEAQ. This CDR3 is 14 amino acids long. Trimming removed 0 bases at V and 6 bases at J, with 9 bases between.

The chain links TRBV6-1 to TRBJ1-5; tentatively, D is TRBD1 (6 bases). CDR3 length equals 14 residues. CDR1 is MNHNS and CDR2 is SASEGT in the germline V gene. The V end lost 5 bases, the J end lost 3 bases, and 11 bases lay between the germline ends. The chain's CDR3 is CASSMDSNNQPQHF. CDR3 nucleotide sequence: TGTGCCAGCAGTATGGACAGTAACAATCAGCCCCAGCATTTT.

V usage is TRBV15 and J usage is TRBJ1-4; no firm D call. Germline CDR1 LNHNV, CDR2 YYDKDF (reference sequence). This CDR3 contains 16 residues. V was pared by 0 bases and J by 4 bases, with 12 bases between. Here the CDR3 reads CATSRERSFYNEKLFF. As DNA, the CDR3 is TGTGCCACCAGCAGAGAAAGGTCTTTTTATAATGAAAAACTGTTTTTT.

V is TRBV18 and J is TRBJ2-1; perhaps D is TRBD1 or TRBD2 (5 bases each). Deletions cut 3 bases from V and 7 bases from J, with 13 bases between. Per germline, CDR1 KGHSH and CDR2 LQKENI. There are 14 residues in the CDR3. The CDR3, as DNA: TGTGCCAGCTCACCGTTGGGGACGTATAATGAGCAGTTCTTC. The encoded protein is CASSPLGTYNEQFF.

This chain uses TRBV6-5 with TRBJ1-5, with 7 bases matching TRBD1. Germline CDR1 MNHEY, CDR2 SVGAGI. The trim removed 6 bases at V and 7 bases at J, leaving 6 bases unmatched. There are 13 residues in the CDR3. In DNA form, the CDR3 reads TGTGCCAGCAGCCAAGACAGGGTACAGCCCCAGCATTTT. It is translated as CASSQDRVQPQHF.

The chain carries TRBV2 and TRBJ1-2; D might be TRBD1 (6 bases). The ends were cut back, 5 bases at V and 1 base at J, with 11 bases in the middle. Germline V lookup: CDR1 SNHLY, CDR2 FYNNEI. The CDR3 is made up of 14 amino acids. The CDR3 DNA sequence: TGTGCCAGCAGTCCCGGACAGTATAACTATGGCTACACCTTC. It translates to CASSPGQYNYGYTF. Filled out from reference TRBV2 and TRBJ1-2, the complete variable domain reads EPEVTQTPSHQVTQMGQEVILRCVPISNHLYFYWYRQILGQKVEFLVSFYNNEISEKSEIFDDQFSVERPDGSNFTLKIRSTKLEDSAMYFCASSPGQYNYGYTFGSGTRLTVV.

V gene TRBV18 combines with J gene TRBJ2-2; no firm D call. Deletions cut 7 bases from V and 3 bases from J, with 15 bases between. Germline assignment: CDR1 KGHSH and CDR2 LQKENI. The CDR3 sequence is 15 residues long. In nucleotides, the CDR3 is TGTGCCAGCTTTGGCGGCAGAGGCTACACCGGGGAGCTGTTTTTT. Protein: CASFGGRGYTGELFF. Combining the CDR3 with reference TRBV18 and TRBJ2-2 gives the whole variable domain NAGVMQNPRHLVRRRGQEARLRCSPMKGHSHVYWYRQLPEEGLKFMVYLQKENIIDESGMPKERFSAEFPKEGPSILRIQQVVRGDSAAYFCASFGGRGYTGELFFGEGSRLTVL.

This chain joins TRBV5-6 and TRBJ1-2, with 7 bases lining up with TRBD1. This CDR3 is 12 amino acids long. Per germline, CDR1 SGHDT and CDR2 YYEEEE. V dropped 2 bases and J dropped 8; count of bases not matched to a gene: 3. This CDR3 is CASSFTGVGYTF. The CDR3 DNA follows: TGTGCCAGCAGCTTTACAGGGGTCGGCTACACCTTC.

The chain has TRBV6-6 and TRBJ1-3; D not resolved. The CDR3 is made up of 13 amino acids. Trimming cost V 7 bases and J 0 bases, with 7 bases left between them. Germline V lookup: CDR1 MNHNY, CDR2 SVGAGI (reference sequence). The CDR3: CASTAYSGNTIYF. CDR3 nucleotide sequence: TGTGCCAGCACAGCATACTCTGGAAACACCATATATTTT.

The J gene is TRBJ2-2, the V gene TRBV11-3; D call uncertain. Germline CDR1 SGHNT, CDR2 YENEEA. The CDR3 spans 13 residues. The V end lost 6 bases, the J end lost 7 bases, and 12 bases lay between the germline ends. The CDR3 DNA is TGTGCCAGCAGAGAAGCGATGGACGGGGAGCTGTTTTTT. The encoded protein is CASREAMDGELFF.

This rearrangement joins TRBV6-5 to TRBJ2-1; D perhaps matches TRBD2 (5 bases). Trimming cost V 7 bases and J 10 bases, with 11 bases left between them. This CDR3 has 11 residues. The germline V gene encodes CDR1 MNHEY and CDR2 SVGAGI. CDR3 region: CASKGRWEQFF. The CDR3 DNA sequence: TGTGCCAGCAAAGGGAGATGGGAGCAGTTCTTC.

This rearrangement joins TRBV2 to TRBJ1-4; D is perhaps TRBD1 (6 bases). The CDR3 is made up of 14 amino acids. Trimming left V 10 bases short and J 8 bases short, with 20 bases between. CDR1 is SNHLY and CDR2 is FYNNEI in the germline V gene. The CDR3 sequence is CATLHREEGEKLFF. CDR3 bases: TGTGCCACCTTGCACAGGGAAGAGGGAGAAAAACTGTTTTTT. The whole variable domain, remainder taken from reference TRBV2 and TRBJ1-4, is EPEVTQTPSHQVTQMGQEVILRCVPISNHLYFYWYRQILGQKVEFLVSFYNNEISEKSEIFDDQFSVERPDGSNFTLKIRSTKLEDSAMYFCATLHREEGEKLFFGSGTQLSVL.

The rearrangement uses TRBV6-5 and TRBJ2-5, with 14 bases identical to TRBD2. V lost 5 bases to trimming and J lost 5 bases; unmatched junction nucleotides: 4. The CDR3 spans 15 residues. Per germline, CDR1 MNHEY and CDR2 SVGAGI. The CDR3 DNA reads TGTGCCAGCAGTCAGGGACTAGCGGGAGAGGAGACCCAGTACTTC. Translating it yields CASSQGLAGEETQYF.

The chain uses TRBV6-5 and TRBJ1-1; possible D gene TRBD1, 6 bases. V lost 0 bases, J lost 0 bases, and 11 bases lay in between. The CDR3 has 16 amino acids. Germline V gene data show CDR1 as MNHEY and CDR2 as SVGAGI. CDR3 nucleotide sequence: TGTGCCAGCAGTTACTCCGACCAGGGGATGAACACTGAAGCTTTCTTT. Translating it yields CASSYSDQGMNTEAFF.

The chain employs TRBV11-3 and TRBJ2-2; TRBD2 might be the D (5 bases). V shed 1 base and J shed 5 bases, with 14 bases lying between them. From germline, CDR1 is SGHNT and CDR2 YENEEA. This CDR3 is built from 16 residues. CDR3 amino acids: CASSLGVTPGTGELFF. CDR3 nucleotide sequence: TGTGCCAGCAGCTTAGGTGTAACGCCGGGGACCGGGGAGCTGTTTTTT.

The chain couples TRBV30 to TRBJ2-4; no firm D call. The germline CDR1 and CDR2 sequences are GTSNPN and SVGIG (reference sequence). V was cut by 0 bases and J by 8 bases, with 5 bases left in between. The CDR3 runs 11 residues. The CDR3 nucleotides are TGTGCCTGGAGTGTACGACACATTCAGTACTTC. Translation gives CAWSVRHIQYF.